The clone carrying this TCR beta chain was observed at least ten times. TCRdb re-called the 5' RACE reads with MiXCR, one entry per CDR3 protein. The sample lists about 57,000 distinct CDR3 sequences, about 28% seen once, with approximately 3% in the top ten. Germline V lookup: CDR1 SQVTM, CDR2 ANQGSEA. The CDR3 runs to 13 residues. Sequencing used tumor-infiltrating memory CD4+ T cells sorted from the breast tumor. Described subset: memory CD4+ T cells, CD4+CD45RO+CD25-. The TCR was taken from a female donor with breast cancer. The rearrangement links TRBV29-1 to TRBJ2-1; 9 nucleotides match TRBD2. CDR3 sequence reads: CSVVLAGVNEQFF. CDR3 DNA: TGCAGTGTAGTACTAGCGGGCGTCAATGAGCAGTTCTTC.